These 31 T cell receptor beta chains originate from one sample sequenced in a study of blood T cell repertoires in COVID-19. This table comes from immunoSEQ multiplex PCR, and its TCRdb copy is limited to in-frame clones, with some not included. The repertoire holds about 120,000 clones, with more than 65% as singletons. Specimen: peripheral blood. The receptors originated from a woman in her sixties or seventies with acute or convalescent COVID-19.

The chain is built from TRBV6-9 and TRBJ1-5; 12 bases map to TRBD1. CDR3 length equals 16 residues. Germline V lookup: CDR1 MNHGY, CDR2 SVAAGI. J lost 2 bases, V lost 5 bases, and 4 bases had no gene match. CDR3 in amino acids: CASSRGTGGGNQPQHF. The DNA for the CDR3 is TGTGCCAGCAGTAGAGGGACAGGGGGCGGCAATCAGCCCCAGCATTTT.

The chain carries TRBV5-1 and TRBJ2-7; D uncertain. Trimming removed 2 bases from V and 0 bases from J, with 12 bases in between. The V gene's germline CDR1 is SGHRS and CDR2 YFSETQ. The CDR3 has 15 residues. The CDR3 reads CASSFGAYPSYEQYF. In DNA, the CDR3 is TGCGCCAGCAGCTTCGGTGCCTACCCCTCCTACGAGCAGTACTTC.

V usage is TRBV6-5 and J usage is TRBJ1-4; maybe TRBD1 (5 bases). Trimming stripped 0 bases from V and 10 bases from J, with 9 bases between. The CDR3 extends over 13 amino acids. Germline CDR1 reads MNHEY; CDR2 reads SVGAGI. In nucleotides, the CDR3 is TGTGCCAGCAGTTACTCGAGCGGGGGAAAACTGTTTTTT. Translation gives CASSYSSGGKLFF.

The CDR3 DNA reads as TGCGCCAGCAGCCCTGCCGCGGGAAAGTACACTGAAGCTTTCTTT. Residues: CASSPAAGKYTEAFF. The chain recombines TRBV5-1 with TRBJ1-1; D not resolved. Trimming cost V 4 bases and J 3 bases, with 16 bases left between them. Germline CDR1 SGHRS, CDR2 YFSETQ. This CDR3 contains 15 residues. Full variable domain (rest looked up from reference TRBV5-1 and TRBJ1-1): KAGVTQTPRYLIKTRGQQVTLSCSPISGHRSVSWYQQTPGQGLQFLFEYFSETQRNKGNFPGRFSGRQFSNSRSEMNVSTLELGDSALYLCASSPAAGKYTEAFFGQGTRLTVV.

This chain links TRBV7-8 with TRBJ2-5, with D unclear. The CDR3 is made up of 14 amino acids. Germline lookup yields CDR1 SGHVS and CDR2 FQNEAQ. V dropped 0 bases and J dropped 1 base, with 6 bases sitting between them. This CDR3 reads CASSLAASQETQYF. CDR3 bases: TGTGCCAGCAGCTTAGCGGCCAGCCAAGAGACCCAGTACTTC. The whole variable domain, filled in from reference TRBV7-8 and TRBJ2-5, reads GAGVSQSPRYKVAKRGQDVALRCDPISGHVSLFWYQQALGQGPEFLTYFQNEAQLDKSGLPSDRFFAERPEGSVSTLKIQRTQQEDSAVYLCASSLAASQETQYFGPGTRLLVL.

This clone was detected a few times. J is TRBJ2-7 and V is TRBV11-2; 9 bases match TRBD2. Trimming removed 6 bases from V and 3 bases from J; junction bases left unmatched: 9. CDR3 length: 15 residues. Germline loops: CDR1 SGHAT, CDR2 FQNNGV. Here the CDR3 reads CASSRTSASNYEQYF. Written as DNA, the CDR3 is TGTGCCAGCAGTCGGACTAGCGCCTCTAACTACGAGCAGTACTTC.

This clone occurred a few times. V usage is TRBV6-5 and J usage is TRBJ2-7; 8 bases are a match to TRBD2. The ends lost 7 bases at V and 4 bases at J; junction bases unmatched: 9. CDR1 is MNHEY, CDR2 SVGAGI, per germline. The CDR3 extends over 14 amino acids. For the CDR3, the DNA is TGTGCCAGCATTGGCGGGGGGCTACCATACGAGCAGTACTTC. Protein product: CASIGGGLPYEQYF.

The chain joins TRBV14 to TRBJ2-3, with 9 bases matching TRBD2. The CDR3 length is 16 residues. Unmatched junction bases numbered 14, after V lost 6 bases and J lost 7 bases. Germline V gene data show CDR1 as SGHDN and CDR2 as FVKESK. For the CDR3, the DNA is TGTGCCAGCAGAGGAAGCGGGGGGAGAGCACAACATACGCAGTATTTT. Translation gives CASRGSGGRAQHTQYF.

The chain joins TRBV6-6 to TRBJ1-2; D unresolved. This CDR3 is built from 14 residues. V gave up 2 bases and J gave up 1 base, with 8 bases separating them. The germline gives CDR1 MNHNY, CDR2 SVGAGI (reference sequence). The CDR3 here is CASSYPSGNYGYTF. The DNA of the CDR3 is TGTGCCAGCAGTTACCCAAGCGGTAACTATGGCTACACCTTC.

This chain joins TRBV19 and TRBJ1-1, with 12 bases fitting TRBD1. V lost 5 bases, J lost 4 bases, and 11 bases stayed unmatched. CDR3 length equals 17 residues. CDR1 and CDR2 (germline): LNHDA, SQIVND (reference sequence). CDR3 amino acids: CASSSGTGGVRVTEAFF. The CDR3, as DNA: TGTGCCAGTAGTTCCGGGACAGGGGGCGTTAGGGTCACTGAAGCTTTCTTT.

J is TRBJ1-5 and V is TRBV19; no clear D gene. V was shortened by 7 bases and J by 7 bases, with 11 bases between the two germline ends. This CDR3 region has 12 residues. CDR1 and CDR2 from the germline V gene are LNHDA and SQIVND (reference sequence). The CDR3 coding sequence is TGTGCCAGTACGTTCGGAGAACAGCCCCAGCATTTT. It translates to CASTFGEQPQHF.

V usage is TRBV20-1 and J usage is TRBJ1-2; 9 positions match TRBD1. Germline loops: CDR1 DFQATT, CDR2 SNEGSKA (reference sequence). The CDR3 consists of 14 residues. V was pared by 3 bases and J by 8 bases, with 10 bases of the junction left unmatched. CDR3 loop: CSASTGGASRGYTF. The CDR3, as DNA: TGCAGTGCTAGTACAGGGGGCGCTTCTAGAGGCTACACCTTC.

The rearrangement joins TRBV6-5 to TRBJ2-6; D not certain. CDR1 MNHEY and CDR2 SVGAGI come from the germline V gene. The CDR3 runs 13 residues. Trimming removed 4 bases at V and 3 bases at J, with 4 bases between. The CDR3 DNA is TGTGCCAGCAGTTCCATTGGGGCCAACGTCCTGACTTTC. It codes for CASSSIGANVLTF.

The CDR3 protein is CASSQTGGYEQYF. Here the CDR3 DNA reads TGCGCCAGCAGCCAGACAGGGGGCTACGAGCAGTACTTC. This chain connects TRBV4-1 to TRBJ2-5, with TRBD1 matching 9 bases. The tail of the sequence fits TRBJ2-7 better, so the J call may be wrong. The CDR3 runs to 13 residues. Germline values: CDR1 MGHRA, CDR2 YSYEKL.

This clone was picked up a small number of times. V is TRBV5-1 and J is TRBJ1-1; 7 bases line up with TRBD1. CDR3 length equals 12 residues. Germline V CDR1 and CDR2: SGHRS, YFSETQ. Trimming removed 4 bases from V and 7 bases from J; junction bases left unmatched: 4. This CDR3 is CASSAGDSEAFF. CDR3 DNA sequence: TGCGCCAGCAGCGCCGGGGACAGTGAAGCTTTCTTT.

The CDR3 is CATSAGGRLFF. CDR3 coding DNA: TGTGCCACCAGTGCCGGGGGACGACTGTTTTTT. The rearrangement links TRBV24-1 to TRBJ1-4; the D gene is possibly TRBD1 (5 bases). The CDR3 is 11 residues long. V dropped 5 bases and J dropped 13 bases, with 10 bases sitting between them. Germline V lookup: CDR1 KGHDR, CDR2 SFDVKD.

The chain employs TRBV6-5 and TRBJ1-2; TRBD1 agrees at 8 bases. This CDR3 has 13 residues. Germline loops: CDR1 MNHEY, CDR2 SVGAGI. The V and J ends lost 6 bases and 8 bases, in that order; junction bases with no gene match: 8. Written as DNA, the CDR3 is TGTGCCAGCAGAACACAGGGGGGCTACGGCTACACCTTC. It is translated as CASRTQGGYGYTF.

This chain uses TRBV2 with TRBJ2-3; 12 nucleotides agree with TRBD2. The CDR3 is 17 residues long. Looked up from germline, CDR1 is SNHLY and CDR2 is FYNNEI. V shed 3 bases, J shed 2 bases, and the junction held 6 bases outside the gene matches. The CDR3 sequence: CASSETSGRMNTDTQYF. Here the CDR3 DNA reads TGTGCCAGCAGTGAGACTAGCGGGAGAATGAACACAGATACGCAGTATTTT.

This chain connects TRBV9 to TRBJ2-3; D not certain. Germline V CDR1 and CDR2: SGDLS, YYNGEE. Trimming stripped 0 bases from V and 2 bases from J, with 10 bases between. The CDR3 has 15 amino acids. The chain's CDR3 is CASSVGSESTDTQYF. The CDR3 DNA is TGTGCCAGCAGCGTAGGGTCAGAATCCACAGATACGCAGTATTTT.

To note about this clone: Other DNA sequences within the sample encode an identical CDR3. This rearrangement joins TRBV6-1 to TRBJ2-1; 7 bases map to TRBD1. Germline CDR1 MNHNS, CDR2 SASEGT. Trimming cost V 2 bases and J 1 base; bases outside gene matches: 2. This CDR3 is 15 amino acids long. The CDR3 nucleotides read TGTGCCAGCAGTGAAAGGGGGCAGTCCTACAATGAGCAGTTCTTC. Its protein product is CASSERGQSYNEQFF.

The gene calls are TRBV15 and TRBJ1-1; tentatively, D is TRBD1 (5 bases). This CDR3 has 17 amino acids. The V gene lost 3 bases and the J gene lost 3 bases, with 20 bases spanning the gap. CDR1 LNHNV and CDR2 YYDKDF come from the germline V gene (reference sequence). CDR3 bases: TGTGCCACCAGCAGCTTACAGGTTTTTGGGTCAGACACTGAAGCTTTCTTT. The encoded protein is CATSSLQVFGSDTEAFF.

The chain is built from TRBV5-6 and TRBJ2-1; 13 nucleotides agree with TRBD2. The germline CDR1 and CDR2 sequences are SGHDT and YYEEEE. The trim removed 0 bases at V and 9 bases at J, leaving 15 bases unmatched. This CDR3 has 19 residues. This CDR3 is CASSLARGLLAGGPSEQFF. The CDR3 DNA is TGTGCCAGCAGCTTGGCCAGGGGGCTACTAGCGGGAGGGCCCTCTGAGCAGTTCTTC.

This rearrangement joins TRBV19 to TRBJ2-1; 9 nucleotides match TRBD2. The CDR3 covers 14 residues. Germline V gene lookup returns CDR1 LNHDA and CDR2 SQIVND (reference sequence). J lost 5 bases, V lost 4 bases, and 3 bases had no gene match. This chain's CDR3 is CASSRLAVNNEQFF. In DNA, the CDR3 is TGTGCCAGTAGTAGACTAGCGGTAAACAATGAGCAGTTCTTC.

V is TRBV20-1 and J is TRBJ2-1; D gene ambiguous. This CDR3 is 11 amino acids long. Germline assignment: CDR1 DFQATT and CDR2 SNEGSKA (reference sequence). The V and J ends lost 0 bases and 9 bases respectively, with 6 bases between them. The CDR3 loop is CSARDPSEQFF. The CDR3 DNA reads TGCAGTGCTAGAGATCCCAGTGAGCAGTTCTTC.

The chain is built from TRBV5-6 and TRBJ2-7, with D perhaps matching TRBD2 (6 bases). The V end was cut by 4 bases, the J end by 1 base, with 15 bases between. Germline loops: CDR1 SGHDT, CDR2 YYEEEE. This CDR3 is 15 amino acids long. The CDR3 is CASSAGTSPSYEQYF. DNA of the CDR3: TGTGCCAGCAGCGCCGGGACTTCTCCGTCCTACGAGCAGTACTTC.

CDR3 sequence: CASSPMTGSASTEAFF. In nucleotides, the CDR3 is TGTGCCAGCAGCCCGATGACAGGGTCGGCAAGCACTGAAGCTTTCTTT. The chain uses TRBV5-5 and TRBJ1-1; TRBD1 matches 7 bases. Germline V lookup: CDR1 SGHKS, CDR2 YYEKEE (reference sequence). The CDR3 contains 16 residues. Trimming removed 4 bases from V and 4 bases from J; junction bases left unmatched: 13.

The J gene is TRBJ1-1, the V gene TRBV9; 7 bases are shared with TRBD1. Germline lookup yields CDR1 SGDLS and CDR2 YYNGEE. The CDR3 runs to 13 residues. Trimming at V came to 4 bases and at J to 5 bases, leaving 5 bases not matched to a gene. In nucleotides, the CDR3 is TGTGCCAGCAGCAGACAGGGTGGGACTGAAGCTTTCTTT. Translating it yields CASSRQGGTEAFF.

This clone was counted between two and nine times. The chain links TRBV6-5 to TRBJ2-5; 7 bases agree with TRBD1. The CDR3 totals 14 residues. Germline trimming cut 8 bases from V and 1 base from J; bases unmatched to any gene: 7. Looked up from germline, CDR1 is MNHEY and CDR2 is SVGAGI. The CDR3, as DNA: TGTGCCAGCTCACCCGGGGACAGCCAAGAGACCCAGTACTTC. This sequence encodes CASSPGDSQETQYF.

The chain couples TRBV6-4 to TRBJ2-3, with 10 bases lining up with TRBD2. Germline V gene sequence: CDR1 MRHNA, CDR2 SNTAGT. With V trimmed by 6 bases and J by 2 bases, 5 bases remained unmatched. This CDR3 has 15 residues. This chain's CDR3 is CASSPGLADTDTQYF. The CDR3 DNA sequence: TGTGCCAGCAGCCCCGGACTAGCGGACACAGATACGCAGTATTTT.

The chain couples TRBV10-3 to TRBJ1-6, with D unclear. The CDR3 loop spans 13 amino acids. CDR1 is ENHRY, CDR2 SYGVKD, per germline. V was shortened by 6 bases and J by 10 bases, with 13 bases between the two germline ends. The CDR3 region has the DNA TGTGCCATCAGGTCCTCGGGTGGATCACCCCTCCACTTT. Translating gives CAIRSSGGSPLHF.

The count of this clone is one. The rearrangement links TRBV19 to TRBJ1-1, with TRBD1 as a possible D gene (6 bases). Trimming removed 3 bases at V and 3 bases at J, with 11 bases between. The CDR3 spans 14 residues. Germline CDR1 LNHDA, CDR2 SQIVND (reference sequence). The CDR3 protein is CASSISHRDTEAFF. Written as DNA, the CDR3 is TGTGCCAGTAGTATCAGCCACAGGGACACTGAAGCTTTCTTT.